Given below is one T cell receptor (beta chain) in context. Its antigen is undetermined. The sample originates from a study of shared clonotypes between healthy human individuals. Study-level information: Three CD4 naive, three CD4 memory, two CD8 naive and one CD8 memory plate were used per donor. Study outcomes and limitations: An anticipated effect of sequencing depth on clonotype sharing among donors was recognized. Lower generation probabilities were found for non-shared clonotypes than for those shared by all four donors.

Sorted-subset replicate PCRs used roughly 180 ng DNA, some 31,000 T cell genomes. This table comes from immunoSEQ multiplex PCR, and its TCRdb copy is limited to in-frame clones, with some not included. The sample shows 2 million to 2.5 million clones, 85% to 95% of them seen only once. Losses at the gene ends were 3 bases for V and 2 bases for J; bases not matched to a gene: 13. This CDR3 is built from 17 residues. The V gene's germline CDR1 is GTSNPN and CDR2 SVGIG (reference sequence). The clonotype comes from a man aged 18 to 29 in good health. Some clones in this sample may be carry-over from other donors' samples. The sequencing input was naive CD4+ T cells from PBMCs. The subset denotes: CD45RA+ positively selected. V usage is TRBV30 and J usage is TRBJ2-3, with 8 nucleotides matching TRBD2. The CDR3 DNA sequence: TGTGCCTGGAGCGAAGGGATCGGCGGGAGGATCACAGATACGCAGTATTTT. Translation gives CAWSEGIGGRITDTQYF. The variable domain in full, completed from reference TRBV30 and TRBJ2-3, reads SQTIHQWPATLVQPVGSPLSLECTVEGTSNPNLYWYRQAAGRGLQLLFYSVGIGQISSEVPQNLSASRPQDRQFILSSKKLLLSDSGFYLCAWSEGIGGRITDTQYFGPGTRLTVL.